The sample holds many counts of the clone carrying this TCR beta chain. Its matching antigen is unknown. This sample was included in a study of spatial heterogeneity in lung cancer. Broader study findings: The study found ubiquitous expanded tumor TCRs in blood more at resection than follow-up.

TCR cDNA molecules each had a unique molecular identifier. TCRdb itself ran the 5' RACE reads through MiXCR, one entry per CDR3 protein. Among some 11,000 distinct CDR3 sequences, roughly an eighth were seen once, and the ten largest hold 2% to 2.5%. As to time point: sample taken at primary tumor resection. Whole RNA obtained from tumor, nontumor lung or frozen PBMC underwent sequencing without sorting. V was shortened by 1 base and J by 9 bases, with 12 bases between the two germline ends. The length of the CDR3 is 12 residues. Looked up from germline, CDR1 is SQVTM and CDR2 is ANQGSEA. Material: PBMCs, obtained at surgery. The chain is built from TRBV29-1 and TRBJ1-1; D is perhaps TRBD1 (6 bases). The sequence was obtained from a female donor with early-stage non-small cell lung cancer. CDR3 coding DNA: TGCAGCGTTGAAGTAGGGGGGCCAAAAGCTTTCTTT. Its translation is CSVEVGGPKAFF.